A selection of T cell receptor beta chains follows, all from one sample in a study of OX40 agonist ivuxolimab in advanced cancers. Measured with immunoSEQ multiplex PCR; TCRdb has only the in-frame clones, and not every one. Of about 65,000 clones in the sample, 80% to 90% were seen once. The sequences come from CD4+ or CD8+ T cells sorted from blood, collected in a trial of the OX40 agonist ivuxolimab. All receptors derive from an adult with an advanced solid tumor such as melanoma, head and neck, liver or kidney cancer. The CDR3 runs from the conserved cysteine through the conserved F or W. A D gene is named only where the DNA matches it firmly.

J	D	V	CDR3	DNA
TRBJ2-1	TRBD1	TRBV2	CASRETGIEQFF	TGTGCCAGCAGGGAGACAGGGATTGAGCAGTTCTTC
TRBJ1-2	TRBD1	TRBV9	CASSDPKGAANYGYTF	TGTGCCAGCAGCGACCCCAAGGGGGCAGCTAACTATGGCTACACCTTC
TRBJ2-4	.	TRBV5-1	CASRAENIQYF	TGCGCCAGCAGGGCTGAAAACATTCAGTACTTC
TRBJ1-6	.	TRBV9	CASSGGGGAYNSPLHF	TGTGCCAGCAGCGGCGGGGGGGGCGCCTATAATTCACCCCTCCACTTT
TRBJ1-1	TRBD1	TRBV4-3	CASSLNRGLNTEAFF	TGCGCCAGCAGCCTCAACAGGGGGTTGAACACTGAAGCTTTCTTT
TRBJ2-1	TRBD2	TRBV29-1	CSVETSGPGVDEQFF	TGCAGCGTTGAGACTAGCGGGCCGGGGGTTGATGAGCAGTTCTTC
TRBJ2-1	.	TRBV4-1	CASSQAEAYNEQFF	TGCGCCAGCAGCCAAGCGGAGGCTTACAATGAGCAGTTCTTC
TRBJ2-7	TRBD1	TRBV6-6	CASTGGTGKAYEQYF	TGTGCCAGCACCGGGGGGACAGGGAAAGCCTACGAGCAGTACTTC
TRBJ2-7	.	TRBV5-1	CASSLVAREQYF	TGCGCCAGCAGCTTGGTTGCGCGCGAGCAGTACTTC
TRBJ1-3	TRBD1	TRBV25-1	CASSVPGGAGGNTIYF	TGTGCCAGCAGTGTTCCAGGGGGCGCGGGCGGAAACACCATATATTTT
TRBJ2-3	TRBD1	TRBV10-3	CAISEGAGGLDTQYF	TGTGCCATCAGTGAGGGGGCAGGGGGTCTCGATACGCAGTATTTT
TRBJ1-2	TRBD1	TRBV5-1	CASSLALGQGDGYTF	TGCGCCAGCAGCTTGGCGCTGGGACAGGGGGACGGCTACACCTTC
TRBJ1-5	.	TRBV19	CASSIHERGQPQHF	TGTGCCAGTAGTATACACGAAAGGGGTCAGCCCCAGCATTTT
TRBJ2-7	.	TRBV5-6	CASSLWGMQYEQYF	TGTGCCAGCAGCTTGTGGGGTATGCAATACGAGCAGTACTTC
TRBJ2-7	TRBD1	TRBV5-4	CASSRDSRGEQYF	TGTGCCAGCAGTAGGGACAGCCGCGGGGAGCAGTACTTC
TRBJ1-4	.	TRBV18	CASSVLGHNEKLFF	TGTGCCAGCTCCGTTCTGGGACATAATGAAAAACTGTTTTTT